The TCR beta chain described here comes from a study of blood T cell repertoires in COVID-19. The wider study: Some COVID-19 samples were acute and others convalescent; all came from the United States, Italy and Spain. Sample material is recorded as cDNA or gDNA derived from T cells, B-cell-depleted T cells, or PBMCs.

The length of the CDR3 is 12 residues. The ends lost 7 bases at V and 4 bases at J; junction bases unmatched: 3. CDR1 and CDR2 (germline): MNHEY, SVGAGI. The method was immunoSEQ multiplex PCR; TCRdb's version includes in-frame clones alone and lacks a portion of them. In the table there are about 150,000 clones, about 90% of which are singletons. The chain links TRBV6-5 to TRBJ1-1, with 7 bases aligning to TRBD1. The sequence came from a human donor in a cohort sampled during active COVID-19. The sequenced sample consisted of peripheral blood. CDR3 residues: CASNRGRTEAFF. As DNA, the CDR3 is TGTGCCAGCAACAGGGGTCGCACTGAAGCTTTCTTT.